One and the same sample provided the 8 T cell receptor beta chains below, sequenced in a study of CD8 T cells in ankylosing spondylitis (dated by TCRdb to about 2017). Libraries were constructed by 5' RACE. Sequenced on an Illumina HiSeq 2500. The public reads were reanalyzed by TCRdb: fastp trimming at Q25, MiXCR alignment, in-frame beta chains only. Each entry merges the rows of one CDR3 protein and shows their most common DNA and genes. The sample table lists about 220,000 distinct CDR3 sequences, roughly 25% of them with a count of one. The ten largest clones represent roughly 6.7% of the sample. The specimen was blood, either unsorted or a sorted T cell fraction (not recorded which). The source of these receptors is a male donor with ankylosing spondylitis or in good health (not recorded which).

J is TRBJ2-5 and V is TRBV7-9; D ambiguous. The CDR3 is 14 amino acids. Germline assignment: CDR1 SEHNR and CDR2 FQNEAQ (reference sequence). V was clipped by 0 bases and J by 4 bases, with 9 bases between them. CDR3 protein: CASSLASGLETQYF. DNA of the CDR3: TGTGCCAGCAGCTTAGCGTCTGGCTTAGAGACCCAGTACTTC.

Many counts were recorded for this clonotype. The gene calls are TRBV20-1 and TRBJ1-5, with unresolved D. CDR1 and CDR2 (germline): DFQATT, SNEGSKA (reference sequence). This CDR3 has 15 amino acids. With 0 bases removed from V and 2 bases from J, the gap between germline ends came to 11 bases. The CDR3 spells CSAREAALGNQPQHF. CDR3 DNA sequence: TGCAGTGCTAGAGAAGCCGCCTTGGGCAATCAGCCCCAGCATTTT.

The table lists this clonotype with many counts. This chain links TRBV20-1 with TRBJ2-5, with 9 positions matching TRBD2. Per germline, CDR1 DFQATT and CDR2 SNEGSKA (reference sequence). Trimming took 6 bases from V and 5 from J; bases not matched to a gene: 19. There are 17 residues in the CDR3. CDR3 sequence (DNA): TGCAGTGCCTCGCTCCCCCTGGGACTAGCTTTAGATGAGACCCAGTACTTC. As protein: CSASLPLGLALDETQYF.

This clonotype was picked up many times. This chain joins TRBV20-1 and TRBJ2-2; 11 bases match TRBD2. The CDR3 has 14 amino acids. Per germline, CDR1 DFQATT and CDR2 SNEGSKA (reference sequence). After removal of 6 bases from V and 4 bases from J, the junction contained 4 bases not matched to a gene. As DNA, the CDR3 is TGCAGTGCCACTAGCGGGAGAGCCACCGGGGAGCTGTTTTTT. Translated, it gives CSATSGRATGELFF.

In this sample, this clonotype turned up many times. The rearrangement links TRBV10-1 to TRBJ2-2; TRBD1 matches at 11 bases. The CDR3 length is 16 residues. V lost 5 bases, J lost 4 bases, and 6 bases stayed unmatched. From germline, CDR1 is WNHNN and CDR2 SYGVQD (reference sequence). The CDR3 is CASSTGQGAGTGELFF. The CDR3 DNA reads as TGCGCCAGCAGTACTGGACAGGGGGCCGGCACCGGGGAGCTGTTTTTT.

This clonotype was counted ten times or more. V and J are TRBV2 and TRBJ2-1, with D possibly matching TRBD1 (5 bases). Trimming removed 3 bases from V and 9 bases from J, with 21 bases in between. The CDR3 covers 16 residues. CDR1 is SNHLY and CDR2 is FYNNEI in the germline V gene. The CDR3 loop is CASSEGLKSAQGEQFF. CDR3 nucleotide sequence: TGTGCCAGCAGTGAGGGGTTAAAAAGCGCCCAGGGTGAGCAGTTCTTC. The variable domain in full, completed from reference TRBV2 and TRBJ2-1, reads EPEVTQTPSHQVTQMGQEVILRCVPISNHLYFYWYRQILGQKVEFLVSFYNNEISEKSEIFDDQFSVERPDGSNFTLKIRSTKLEDSAMYFCASSEGLKSAQGEQFFGPGTRLTVL.

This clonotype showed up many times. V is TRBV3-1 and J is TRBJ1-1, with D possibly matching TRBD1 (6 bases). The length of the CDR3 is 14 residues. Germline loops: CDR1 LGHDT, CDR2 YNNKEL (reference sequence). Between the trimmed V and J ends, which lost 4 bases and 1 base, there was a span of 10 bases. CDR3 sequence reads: CASSPGAENTEAFF. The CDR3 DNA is TGTGCCAGCAGCCCAGGGGCTGAGAACACTGAAGCTTTCTTT.

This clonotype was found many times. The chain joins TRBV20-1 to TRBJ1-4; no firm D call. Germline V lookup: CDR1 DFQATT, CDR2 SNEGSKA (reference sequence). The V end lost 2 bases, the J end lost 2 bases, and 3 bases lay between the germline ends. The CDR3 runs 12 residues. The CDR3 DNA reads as TGCAGTGCTAGAAAGACTAATGAAAAACTGTTTTTT. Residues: CSARKTNEKLFF.